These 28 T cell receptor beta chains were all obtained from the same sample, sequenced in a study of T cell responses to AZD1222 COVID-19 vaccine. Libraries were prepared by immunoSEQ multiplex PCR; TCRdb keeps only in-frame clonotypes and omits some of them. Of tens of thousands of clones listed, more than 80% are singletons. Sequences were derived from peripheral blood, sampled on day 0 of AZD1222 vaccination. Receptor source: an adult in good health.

CDR3 bases: TGTGCCAGCAGCCAAGGGTTAGAAACCTATGGCTACACCTTC. Translation gives CASSQGLETYGYTF. The rearrangement joins TRBV14 to TRBJ1-2; D gene unclear. Trimming removed 1 base from V and 4 bases from J, with 10 bases in between. Germline V gives CDR1 SGHDN, CDR2 FVKESK. The CDR3 has 14 amino acids.

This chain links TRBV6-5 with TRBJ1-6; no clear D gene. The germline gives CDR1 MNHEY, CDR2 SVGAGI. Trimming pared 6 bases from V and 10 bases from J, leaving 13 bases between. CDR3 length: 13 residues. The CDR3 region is CASRDPSGSPLHF. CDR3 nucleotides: TGTGCCAGCAGGGACCCCAGCGGATCACCCCTCCACTTT.

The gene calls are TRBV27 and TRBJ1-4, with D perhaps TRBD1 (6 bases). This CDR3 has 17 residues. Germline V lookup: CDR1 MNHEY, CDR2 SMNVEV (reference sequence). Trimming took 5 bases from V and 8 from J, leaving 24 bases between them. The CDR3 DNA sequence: TGTGCCAGCAGTCCGCGGACAGCCTCTTGGGGTTTAGAAAAACTGTTTTTT. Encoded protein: CASSPRTASWGLEKLFF.

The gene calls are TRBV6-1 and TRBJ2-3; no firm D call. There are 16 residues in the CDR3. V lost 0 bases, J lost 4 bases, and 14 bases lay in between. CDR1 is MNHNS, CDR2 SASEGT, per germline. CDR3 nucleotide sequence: TGTGCCAGCAGTGAAGCAGACCCCCACCCACCAGATACGCAGTATTTT. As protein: CASSEADPHPPDTQYF.

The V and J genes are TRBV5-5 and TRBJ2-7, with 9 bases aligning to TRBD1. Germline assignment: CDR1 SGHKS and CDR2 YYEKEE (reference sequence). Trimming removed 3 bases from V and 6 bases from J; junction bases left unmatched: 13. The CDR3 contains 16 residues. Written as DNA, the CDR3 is TGTGCCAGCAGCTCCTTGCCGGGACAGGGATCCGGCGAGCAGTACTTC. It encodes CASSSLPGQGSGEQYF.

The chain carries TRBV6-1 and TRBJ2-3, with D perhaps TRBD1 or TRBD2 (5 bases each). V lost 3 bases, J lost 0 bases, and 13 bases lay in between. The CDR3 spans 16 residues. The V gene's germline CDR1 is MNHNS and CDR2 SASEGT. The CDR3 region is CASSELHGTSTDTQYF. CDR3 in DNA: TGTGCCAGCAGTGAGCTCCACGGGACCAGCACAGATACGCAGTATTTT.

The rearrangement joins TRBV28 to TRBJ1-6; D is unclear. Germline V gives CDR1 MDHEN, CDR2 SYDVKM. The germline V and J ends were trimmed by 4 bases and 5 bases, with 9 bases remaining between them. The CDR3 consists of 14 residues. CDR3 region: CASSSRADNSPLHF. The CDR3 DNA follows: TGTGCCAGCAGTTCCCGGGCGGATAATTCACCCCTCCACTTT.

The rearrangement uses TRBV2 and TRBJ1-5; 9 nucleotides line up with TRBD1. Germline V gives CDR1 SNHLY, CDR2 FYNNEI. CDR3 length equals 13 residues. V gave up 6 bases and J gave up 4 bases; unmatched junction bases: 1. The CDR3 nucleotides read TGTGCCAGCAGCGGGACAGGGAATCAGCCCCAGCATTTT. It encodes CASSGTGNQPQHF. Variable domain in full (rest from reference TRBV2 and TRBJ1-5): EPEVTQTPSHQVTQMGQEVILRCVPISNHLYFYWYRQILGQKVEFLVSFYNNEISEKSEIFDDQFSVERPDGSNFTLKIRSTKLEDSAMYFCASSGTGNQPQHFGDGTRLSIL.

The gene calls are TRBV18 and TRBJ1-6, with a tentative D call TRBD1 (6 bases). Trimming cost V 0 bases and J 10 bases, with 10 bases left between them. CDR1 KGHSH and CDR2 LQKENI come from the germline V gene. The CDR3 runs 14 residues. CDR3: CASSPPTTGSPLHF. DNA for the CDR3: TGTGCCAGCTCACCACCGACAACAGGGTCACCCCTCCACTTT.

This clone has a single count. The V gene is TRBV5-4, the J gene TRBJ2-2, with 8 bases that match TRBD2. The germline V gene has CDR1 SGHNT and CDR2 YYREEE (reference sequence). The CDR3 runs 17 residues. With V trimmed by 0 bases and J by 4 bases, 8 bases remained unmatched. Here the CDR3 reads CASSLGSGGPSTGELFF. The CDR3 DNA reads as TGTGCCAGCAGCTTGGGTTCGGGAGGGCCGAGCACCGGGGAGCTGTTTTTT.

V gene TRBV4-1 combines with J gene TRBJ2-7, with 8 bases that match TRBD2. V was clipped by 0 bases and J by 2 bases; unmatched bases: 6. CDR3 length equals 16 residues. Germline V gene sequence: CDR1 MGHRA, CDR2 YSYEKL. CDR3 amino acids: CASSQDRLATAYEQYF. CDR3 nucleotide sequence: TGCGCCAGCAGCCAAGATAGACTAGCGACCGCCTACGAGCAGTACTTC.

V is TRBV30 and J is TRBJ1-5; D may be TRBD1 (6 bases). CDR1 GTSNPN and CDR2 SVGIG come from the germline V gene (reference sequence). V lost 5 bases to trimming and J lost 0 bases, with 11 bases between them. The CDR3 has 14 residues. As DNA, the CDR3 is TGTGCCTGGGGGGGGCAGCATAGCAATCAGCCCCAGCATTTT. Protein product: CAWGGQHSNQPQHF.

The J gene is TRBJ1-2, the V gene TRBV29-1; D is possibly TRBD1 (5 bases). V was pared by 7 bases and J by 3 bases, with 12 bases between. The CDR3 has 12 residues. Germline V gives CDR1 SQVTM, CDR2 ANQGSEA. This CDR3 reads CSGQGVDYGYTF. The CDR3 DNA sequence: TGCAGCGGGCAGGGAGTTGACTATGGCTACACCTTC.

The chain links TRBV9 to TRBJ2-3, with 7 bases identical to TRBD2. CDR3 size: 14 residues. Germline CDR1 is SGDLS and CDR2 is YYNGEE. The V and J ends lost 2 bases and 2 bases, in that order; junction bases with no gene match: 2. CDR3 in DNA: TGTGCCAGCAGCGTTAGCGGGCTCACAGATACGCAGTATTTT. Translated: CASSVSGLTDTQYF.

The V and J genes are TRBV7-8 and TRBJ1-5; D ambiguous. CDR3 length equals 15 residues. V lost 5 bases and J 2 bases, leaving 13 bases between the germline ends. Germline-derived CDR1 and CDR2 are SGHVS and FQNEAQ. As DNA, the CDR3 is TGTGCCAGCAGCCTATCGGTTGGAGGCAATCAGCCCCAGCATTTT. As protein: CASSLSVGGNQPQHF.

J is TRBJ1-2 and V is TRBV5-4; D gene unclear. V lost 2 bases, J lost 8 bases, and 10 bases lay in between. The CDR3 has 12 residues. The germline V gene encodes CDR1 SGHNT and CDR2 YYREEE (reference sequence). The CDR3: CASSLSGVGYTF. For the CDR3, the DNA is TGTGCCAGCAGCTTATCTGGGGTCGGCTACACCTTC.

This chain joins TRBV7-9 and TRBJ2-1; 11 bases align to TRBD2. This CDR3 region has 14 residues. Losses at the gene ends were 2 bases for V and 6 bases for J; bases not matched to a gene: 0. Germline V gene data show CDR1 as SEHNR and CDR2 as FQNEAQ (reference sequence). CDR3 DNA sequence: TGTGCCAGCAGCTTAACTAGCGGGAGCAATGAGCAGTTCTTC. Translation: CASSLTSGSNEQFF.

CDR3 region: CASSSPVSSYEQYF. CDR3 bases: TGTGCCAGCAGCTCCCCAGTAAGCTCCTACGAGCAGTACTTC. This chain links TRBV5-4 with TRBJ2-7; D not resolved. The CDR3 has 14 residues. Germline CDR1 and CDR2: SGHNT and YYREEE (reference sequence). The germline V and J ends were trimmed by 3 bases and 0 bases, with 10 bases remaining between them.

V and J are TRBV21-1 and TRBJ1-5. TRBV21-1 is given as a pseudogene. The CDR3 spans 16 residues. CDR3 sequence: CASSKGSGVGNQPQHF. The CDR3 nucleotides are TGTGCCAGCAGCAAAGGGTCCGGGGTTGGCAATCAGCCCCAGCATTTT.

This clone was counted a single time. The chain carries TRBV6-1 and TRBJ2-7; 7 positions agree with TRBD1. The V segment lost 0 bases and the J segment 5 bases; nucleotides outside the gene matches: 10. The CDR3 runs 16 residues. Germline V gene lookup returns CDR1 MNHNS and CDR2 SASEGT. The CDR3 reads CASSEALGDTGDEQYF. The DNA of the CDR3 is TGTGCCAGCAGTGAAGCGCTAGGGGATACAGGGGACGAGCAGTACTTC.

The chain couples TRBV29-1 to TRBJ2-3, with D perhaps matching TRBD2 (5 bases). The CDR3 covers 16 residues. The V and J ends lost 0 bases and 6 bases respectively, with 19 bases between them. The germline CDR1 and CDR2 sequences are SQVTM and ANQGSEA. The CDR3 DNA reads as TGCAGCGTTGAAGACGGTCGAGGGAAGCCCCCCGATACGCAGTATTTT. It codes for CSVEDGRGKPPDTQYF.

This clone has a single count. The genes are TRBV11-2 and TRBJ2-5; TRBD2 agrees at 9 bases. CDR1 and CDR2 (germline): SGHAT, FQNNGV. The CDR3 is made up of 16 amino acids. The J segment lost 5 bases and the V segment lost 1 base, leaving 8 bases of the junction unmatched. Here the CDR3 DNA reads TGTGCCAGCAGCTTAGGAGGTGTGCGGGAGGGGGAGACCCAGTACTTC. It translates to CASSLGGVREGETQYF.

CDR3 amino acids: CASSLTSGRLRGNTGELFF. The CDR3 nucleotides are TGTGCCAGCAGCTTAACTAGCGGGAGGTTGAGGGGGAACACCGGGGAGCTGTTTTTT. The J gene is TRBJ2-2, the V gene TRBV11-2, with 12 bases matching TRBD2. The ends lost 2 bases at V and 1 base at J; junction bases unmatched: 8. From germline, CDR1 is SGHAT and CDR2 FQNNGV. The CDR3 consists of 19 residues.

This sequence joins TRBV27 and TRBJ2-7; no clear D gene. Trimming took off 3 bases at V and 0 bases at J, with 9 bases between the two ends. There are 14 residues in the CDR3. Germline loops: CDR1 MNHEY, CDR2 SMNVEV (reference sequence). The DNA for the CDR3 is TGTGCCAGCAGTTTTAGTCAGGACTCCTACGAGCAGTACTTC. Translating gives CASSFSQDSYEQYF.

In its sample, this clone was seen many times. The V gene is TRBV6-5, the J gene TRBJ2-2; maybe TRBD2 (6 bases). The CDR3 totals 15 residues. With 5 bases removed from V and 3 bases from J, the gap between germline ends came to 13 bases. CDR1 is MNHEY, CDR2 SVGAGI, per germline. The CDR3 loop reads CASSTGTSHTGELFF. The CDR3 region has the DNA TGTGCCAGCAGTACCGGGACTTCTCACACCGGGGAGCTGTTTTTT.

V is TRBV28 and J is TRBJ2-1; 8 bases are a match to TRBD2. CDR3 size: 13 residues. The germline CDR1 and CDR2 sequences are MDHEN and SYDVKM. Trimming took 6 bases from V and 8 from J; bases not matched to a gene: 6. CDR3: CASSSGRGDEQFF. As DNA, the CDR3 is TGTGCCAGCAGCTCCGGGAGGGGGGATGAGCAGTTCTTC.

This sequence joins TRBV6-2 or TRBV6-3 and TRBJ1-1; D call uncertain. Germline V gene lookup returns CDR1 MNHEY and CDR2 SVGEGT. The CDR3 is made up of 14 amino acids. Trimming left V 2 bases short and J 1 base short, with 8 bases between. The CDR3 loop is CASSYLRANTEAFF. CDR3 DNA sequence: TGTGCCAGCAGTTACCTAAGGGCGAACACTGAAGCTTTCTTT.

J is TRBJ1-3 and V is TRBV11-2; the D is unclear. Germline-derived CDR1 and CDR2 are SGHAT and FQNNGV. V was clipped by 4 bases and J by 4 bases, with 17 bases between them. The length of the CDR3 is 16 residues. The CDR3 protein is CASSSLRRNTGNTIYF. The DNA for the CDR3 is TGTGCCAGCAGCTCCCTTAGGAGGAATACAGGAAACACCATATATTTT.